This TCR beta chain was found in a study of cytomegalovirus exposure and HLA in healthy donors. The PCR was carried out with 60 Vbeta primers and 13 Jbeta primers. Only in-frame clones appear in the TCRdb table, and some are missing; sequencing was by immunoSEQ multiplex PCR. The sample includes some 120,000 clones, 60% to 75% of them seen just once. Source material: PBMCs. This sequence was found in a woman in her fifties or sixties in good health and CMV-seropositive.

CDR3 in amino acids: CASSPEPRETQYF. In DNA, the CDR3 is TGCGCCAGCAGCCCTGAGCCGCGAGAGACCCAGTACTTC. The V and J genes are TRBV5-1 and TRBJ2-5; D not resolved. The CDR3 has 13 amino acids. CDR1 and CDR2 from the germline V gene are SGHRS and YFSETQ. V lost 4 bases to trimming and J lost 4 bases, with 11 bases between them.